The 9 T cell receptor beta chains given below trace back to one sample, sequenced in a study of tumor and adjacent non-tumor tissue in lung cancer. The library came from three nested PCR rounds adapted from ARM-PCR protocols. TCRdb reanalysed the multiplex PCR reads using MiXCR and keeps one entry per CDR3 protein. The data contain about 200,000 distinct CDR3 sequences, 60% to 75% of them singletons. This sample's RNA came from whole unsorted tissue. The sample taken for sequencing was lung tumor tissue. The receptors come from a man between 60 and 75 years old with non-small cell lung cancer.

This clonotype has a count of ten or more. The J gene is TRBJ1-1, the V gene TRBV4-2; D is possibly TRBD1 (5 bases). The CDR3 is made up of 14 amino acids. V lost 3 bases and J lost 9, with 17 bases in between. CDR1 is LGHNA, CDR2 YNFKEQ, per germline. CDR3 sequence: CASSQGRETTKAFF. The CDR3 DNA reads TGTGCCAGCAGCCAGGGACGGGAAACAACTAAAGCTTTCTTT.

For this clonotype: The junction departs from the called germline gene at one end, perhaps through a read error. This chain joins TRBV5-1 and TRBJ2-7; D is possibly TRBD2 (5 bases). Germline lookup yields CDR1 SGHRS and CDR2 YFSETQ. The CDR3 runs to 13 residues. CDR3 region: CASNLDGILEQYF. The CDR3 DNA sequence: TGCGCCAGCAACTTGGACGGGATCCTGGAGCAGTACTTC.

Only a few counts were recorded for this clonotype. The chain carries TRBV7-9 and TRBJ2-2; D is possibly TRBD1 (6 bases). The CDR3 is 17 residues long. Trimming removed 3 bases from V and 0 bases from J, with 14 bases in between. CDR1 and CDR2 (germline): SEHNR, FQNEAQ (reference sequence). CDR3: CASSFSDRSTNTGELFF. In nucleotides, the CDR3 is TGTGCCAGCAGCTTCTCTGACAGGAGCACGAACACCGGGGAGCTGTTTTTT.

The genes are TRBV29-1 and TRBJ2-5, with 9 bases fitting TRBD1. The CDR3 contains 14 residues. Germline values: CDR1 SQVTM, CDR2 ANQGSEA. V gave up 1 base and J gave up 8 bases; unmatched junction bases: 8. CDR3 bases: TGCAGCGTTGAAGGGGGGACAGGGCGGAATACCCAGTACTTC. Translating it yields CSVEGGTGRNTQYF.

Note on this clonotype: The junction departs from germline at one end; a sequencing error may be responsible. This chain links TRBV11-2 with TRBJ2-2; TRBD2 is a possible D gene (5 bases). The germline V gene has CDR1 SGHAT and CDR2 FQNNGV. This CDR3 region has 15 residues. CDR3 protein: CVSSSTRIITGELSF. The CDR3 region has the DNA TGTGTCAGCAGCTCGACAAGGATAATTACCGGGGAGCTGTCTTTT.

In regard to this clonotype: Germline is not matched at one junction end, which may reflect a read error. The V call is TRBV6-1, the J call TRBJ2-7, with 7 bases lining up with TRBD2. Germline V gene lookup returns CDR1 MNHNS and CDR2 SASEGT. The CDR3 loop spans 11 amino acids. CDR3 sequence: CDSGDTYEQYF. CDR3 bases: TGTGACAGCGGGGATACCTACGAACAGTACTTC.

Details on this clonotype: One end of the junction varies from germline; a read error may be responsible. The chain is built from TRBV11-2 and TRBJ2-6, with D possibly called TRBD1 or TRBD2 (6 bases each). The germline V gene has CDR1 SGHAT and CDR2 FQNNGV. CDR3 size: 18 residues. CDR3 sequence: CASSPTSRGATGVNVLTF. CDR3 nucleotide sequence: TGTGCGAGCAGTCCAACTAGCAGGGGAGCCACTGGGGTCAACGTCCTGACTTTC.

This sequence joins TRBV6-1 and TRBJ2-7; the D gene is possibly TRBD1 (6 bases). Trimming removed 9 bases at V and 6 bases at J, with 15 bases between. Germline V gives CDR1 MNHNS, CDR2 SASEGT. The CDR3 sequence is 12 residues long. CDR3 in amino acids: CARPPTRGEQYF. In DNA, the CDR3 is TGTGCCAGACCACCCACCAGGGGCGAGCAGTACTTC.

This clonotype has a single count. The CDR3 does not end in the conserved phenylalanine or tryptophan, so this is likely a read error. The chain has TRBV6-5 and TRBJ1-1; 8 positions match TRBD1. The CDR3 has 13 amino acids. Germline CDR1 reads MNHEY; CDR2 reads SVGAGI. V was clipped by 6 bases and J by 6 bases; unmatched bases: 6. Here the CDR3 reads CASSRTGTPEAFL. The CDR3 coding sequence is TGTGCCAGCAGCCGGACAGGGACCCCTGAAGCTTTCCTT.